This TCR beta chain was recorded in a study of beta chain features in type 1 diabetes. Study-wide findings and caveats: Among all four CD4+ subsets, Type 1 diabetes patients had TCRB CDR3s that were moderately but significantly shorter. In comparison with healthy donors, patients had naive, central memory and Treg TCRB repertoires that appeared more similar.

What was sequenced were expressed TCRB transcripts, since all of the isolated RNA had been reverse transcribed. Some clones are missing from TCRdb's copy, which holds only in-frame ones; the method was immunoSEQ multiplex PCR. Altogether about 250,000 clones are present, 11% being singletons, with the ten largest covering about 0.018%. The CDR3 covers 14 residues. Trimming took off 3 bases at V and 2 bases at J, with 11 bases between the two ends. Germline V gene data show CDR1 as MGHDK and CDR2 as SYGVNS. Details on this clone: Antigen specificity is unknown.

The source is a man under 40 with type 1 diabetes. Sequencing was carried out using naive CD4+ T cells from blood. The chain is built from TRBV25-1 and TRBJ2-7, with D possibly being TRBD1 (5 bases). The CDR3 region is CASSETPGPYEQYF. In DNA form, the CDR3 reads TGTGCCAGCAGTGAGACCCCAGGGCCCTACGAGCAGTACTTC.